This T cell receptor beta chain appears in the sequencing data of a study of T-cell memory formation after mild COVID-19. TCRdb itself ran the 5' RACE reads through MiXCR, one entry per CDR3 protein. The sample consists of around 340,000 distinct CDR3 sequences, around 15% of them appearing once. Deletions cut 5 bases from V and 5 bases from J, with 19 bases between. The CDR3 runs 15 residues. The V gene's germline CDR1 is SGHRS and CDR2 YFSETQ. The sequence was obtained from a man between 18 and 29 years old who had mild COVID-19 (a few samples of this study predate the infection). Cell type and time point are not known. Sequencing was performed on PBMCs or a T cell subset sorted from them (not recorded which). The V and J genes are TRBV5-1 and TRBJ2-5; the D is unclear. For the CDR3, the DNA is TGCGCCAGCAGAACAGTGGATATAGAGACGGAGACCCAGTACTTC. Protein: CASRTVDIETETQYF.